These T cell receptor beta chains were read from a single sample in a study of blood T cell repertoires in COVID-19. The data were produced by immunoSEQ multiplex PCR, yet TCRdb's version contains in-frame clones alone and is incomplete. The sample has 150,000 or so clones, 75% to 80% seen once. Material: PBMCs or T cells enriched from blood (not recorded which). The source of these receptors is a woman between 50 and 59 years old who had recovered from COVID-19. Both conserved end residues are part of each CDR3. A D gene is named only where the DNA matches it firmly. Size tells how often a clone was seen (once, few, many) or the class of an expanded clone, and some rows leave it out.

.	few	TRBV28	TRBJ2-1	15	CASSLGLSSYNEQFF	TGTGCCAGCAGTTTAGGACTTAGCTCCTACAATGAGCAGTTCTTC
TRBD2	.	TRBV11-2	TRBJ2-5	14	CASSVTSPQETQYF	TGTGCCAGCAGTGTGACTAGCCCCCAAGAGACCCAGTACTTC
.	few	TRBV27	TRBJ1-2	17	CASSLSSRQGILDGYTF	TGTGCCAGCAGTTTATCCTCCCGGCAGGGGATCTTGGATGGCTACACCTTC
.	.	TRBV19	TRBJ1-5	14	CAAGRQGGNQPQHF	TGTGCCGCAGGCCGGCAAGGCGGCAATCAGCCCCAGCATTTT
TRBD1	.	TRBV14	TRBJ1-2	16	CASSPSLTGVTGGYTF	TGTGCCAGCAGCCCAAGCCTGACAGGGGTTACTGGTGGCTACACCTTC
TRBD2	.	TRBV5-1	TRBJ2-5	15	CASSREASGLRPQYF	TGCGCCAGCAGCAGGGAGGCTAGCGGCCTGAGGCCCCAGTACTTC
TRBD2	.	TRBV30	TRBJ2-7	15	CAWSVWGRALREQYF	TGTGCCTGGAGTGTTTGGGGGAGGGCTCTCCGCGAGCAGTACTTC
TRBD2	.	TRBV5-1	TRBJ2-1	15	CASSFLAGALHEQFF	TGCGCCAGCAGCTTTCTAGCGGGAGCCCTACATGAGCAGTTCTTC
.	.	TRBV6-6	TRBJ1-5	13	CASSPGSYQPQHF	TGTGCCAGCAGCCCAGGGTCCTATCAGCCCCAGCATTTT
.	.	TRBV28	TRBJ1-3	15	CASSPGSETGNTIYF	TGTGCCAGCAGCCCCGGAAGCGAAACTGGAAACACCATATATTTT
.	.	TRBV9	TRBJ2-3	16	CASSPRVGLAPDTQYF	TGTGCCAGCAGCCCCCGAGTCGGTCTAGCCCCAGATACGCAGTATTTT
.	few	TRBV18	TRBJ1-2	14	CASSPQGWKDGYTF	TGTGCCAGCTCACCGCAGGGATGGAAGGATGGCTACACCTTC
.	.	TRBV19	TRBJ1-5	16	CASSTPGLSSNQPQHF	TGTGCCAGTAGTACTCCGGGACTGAGTAGCAATCAGCCCCAGCATTTT
TRBD2	.	TRBV19	TRBJ2-3	14	CASTSGGNTDTQYF	TGTGCCAGCACTAGCGGGGGCAACACAGATACGCAGTATTTT
.	few	TRBV18	TRBJ2-5	14	CASSPGTVQETQYF	TGTGCCAGCTCACCTGGGACTGTACAAGAGACCCAGTACTTC
TRBD2	.	TRBV2	TRBJ2-5	15	CASTRASGGGETQYF	TGTGCCAGCACCCGTGCTAGCGGGGGAGGAGAGACCCAGTACTTC
TRBD1	.	TRBV13	TRBJ1-1	13	CASSRETGGVAFF	TGTGCCAGCAGCCGGGAAACAGGGGGCGTGGCTTTCTTT
.	.	TRBV30	TRBJ1-2	13	CAWSQRGDYGYTF	TGTGCCTGGAGTCAGCGGGGTGACTATGGCTACACCTTC
.	once	TRBV5-1	TRBJ2-7	13	CASSREASHEQYF	TGCGCCAGCAGCCGGGAAGCCTCCCACGAGCAGTACTTC